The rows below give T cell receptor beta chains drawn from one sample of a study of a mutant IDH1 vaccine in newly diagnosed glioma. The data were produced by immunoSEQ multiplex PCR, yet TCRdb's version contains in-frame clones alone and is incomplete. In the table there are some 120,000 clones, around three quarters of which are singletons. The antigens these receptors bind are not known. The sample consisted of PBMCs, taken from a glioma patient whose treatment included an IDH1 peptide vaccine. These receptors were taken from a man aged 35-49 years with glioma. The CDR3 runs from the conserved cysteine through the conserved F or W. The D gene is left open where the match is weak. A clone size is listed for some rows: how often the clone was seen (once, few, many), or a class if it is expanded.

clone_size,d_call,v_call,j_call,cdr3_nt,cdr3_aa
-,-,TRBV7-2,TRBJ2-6,TGTGCCAGCAGCTGGGGGCTCGGGGCCAACGTCCTGACTTTC,CASSWGLGANVLTF
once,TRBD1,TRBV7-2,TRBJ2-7,TGTGCCAGCAGCCTGGCTGGGACAGGGCTATCCTACGAGCAGTACTTC,CASSLAGTGLSYEQYF
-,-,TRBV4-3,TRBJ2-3,TGCGCCAGCAGCCTCGGATTAGGCCGCACAGATACGCAGTATTTT,CASSLGLGRTDTQYF
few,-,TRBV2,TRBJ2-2,TGTGCCAGCAGTGGATACGGCGGGGAGCTGTTTTTT,CASSGYGGELFF
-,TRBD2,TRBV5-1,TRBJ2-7,TGCGCCAGCAGCTCTCGGACTAGCGGGACCTACGAGCAGTACTTC,CASSSRTSGTYEQYF
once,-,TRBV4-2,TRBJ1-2,TGTGCCAGCAGCCTCCTGGCGGGCGGCCTCAACTATGGCTACACCTTC,CASSLLAGGLNYGYTF
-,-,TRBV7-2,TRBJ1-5,TGTGCCAGCAGCTTAGGTGCCATCCGGCCCAATCAGCCCCAGCATTTT,CASSLGAIRPNQPQHF
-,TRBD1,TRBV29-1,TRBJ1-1,TGCAGCGCAGGGACAGCCCCCACCACTGAAGCTTTCTTT,CSAGTAPTTEAFF
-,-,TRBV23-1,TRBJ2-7,TGCGCCAGCAGCATTTTCCCCCGGGACAAAGACCGGGAGCAGTACTTC,CASSIFPRDKDREQYF
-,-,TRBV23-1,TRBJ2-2,TGCGCCAGCAGTCAATCTAGCCCCACCGTCGGCACCGGGGAGCTGTTTTTT,CASSQSSPTVGTGELFF
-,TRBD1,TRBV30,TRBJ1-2,TGTGCCTGGAGTCATCCAATTGGGACAGGGCTAAATGGCTACACCTTC,CAWSHPIGTGLNGYTF
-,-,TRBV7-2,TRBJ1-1,TGTGCCAGCAGCTCATTGCAGGGTGTCACTGAAGCTTTCTTT,CASSSLQGVTEAFF
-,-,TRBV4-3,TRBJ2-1,TGCGCCAGCAGCCAAGCCCAGGTTTCTACCGATAGACCGTTCTTC,CASSQAQVSTDRPFF
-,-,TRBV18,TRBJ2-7,TGTGCCAGCTCACCACCCTCCTACGAGCAGTACTTC,CASSPPSYEQYF
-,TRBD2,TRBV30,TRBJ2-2,TGTGCCTGGCGCTTTGCGGGAGGAACCGGGGAGCTGTTTTTT,CAWRFAGGTGELFF
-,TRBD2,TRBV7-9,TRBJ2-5,TGTGCCAGCAGCTTAGGACTAGCGGGCCCAGGAAACCAAGAGACCCAGTACTTC,CASSLGLAGPGNQETQYF
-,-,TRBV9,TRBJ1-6,TGTGCCAGCAGCGGGGGAATGGTTGGGTATAATTCACCCCTCCACTTT,CASSGGMVGYNSPLHF
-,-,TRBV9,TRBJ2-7,TGTGCCAGCAGCGTAGTATCCTGGACAGAATTATACGAGCAGTACTTC,CASSVVSWTELYEQYF
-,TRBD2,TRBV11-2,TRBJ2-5,TGTGCCAGCAGCTTAGCAAGGGCGGGAGCCCAAGAGACCCAGTACTTC,CASSLARAGAQETQYF
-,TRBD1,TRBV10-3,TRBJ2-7,TGTGCCATCAGTGACAGGGGGCGGGCCTACGAGCAGTACTTC,CAISDRGRAYEQYF
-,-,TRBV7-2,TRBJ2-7,TGTGCCAGCAGCCAAAGGGCTACCCGCTACGAGCAGTACTTC,CASSQRATRYEQYF
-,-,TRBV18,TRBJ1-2,TGTGCCAGCTCACTCTCTGGAGGGGTCGGAGGCTACACCTTC,CASSLSGGVGGYTF
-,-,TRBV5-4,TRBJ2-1,TGTGCCAGCAGCCTCGGAGGGGACAATGAGCAGTTCTTC,CASSLGGDNEQFF
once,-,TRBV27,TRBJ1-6,TGTGCCAGCAGTTTATCCCTGACATTAGGATCACCCCTCCACTTT,CASSLSLTLGSPLHF
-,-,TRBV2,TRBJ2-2,TGTGCCAGCAGTGAGGAAAACACCGGGGAGCTGTTTTTT,CASSEENTGELFF
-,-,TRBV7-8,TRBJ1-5,TGTGCCAGCAGCTTAAAGGGAGGGGGCAATCAGCCCCAGCATTTT,CASSLKGGGNQPQHF
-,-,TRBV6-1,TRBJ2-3,TGTGCCAGCAGTGACCCCCATAGCACAGATACGCAGTATTTT,CASSDPHSTDTQYF
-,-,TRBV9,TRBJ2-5,TGTGCCAGCAGCGTAGGGATTTCCAGGGAACAGGAGACCCAGTACTTC,CASSVGISREQETQYF
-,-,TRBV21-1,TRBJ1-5,-,CASSERVGEGNQPQHF
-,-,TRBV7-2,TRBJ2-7,TGTGCCAGCAGCTTAATTGGGCAGAGCACCTACGAGCAGTACTTC,CASSLIGQSTYEQYF
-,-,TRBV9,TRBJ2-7,TGTGCCAGCAGCGTAGGCCTGAGCGGACCTACCTACGAGCAGTACTTC,CASSVGLSGPTYEQYF
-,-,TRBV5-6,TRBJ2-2,TGTGCCAGCACGATAACCGGGGAGCTGTTTTTT,CASTITGELFF
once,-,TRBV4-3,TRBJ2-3,TGCGCCAGCAGCCAGTCCTCGGTCGGGGCAGCCACAGATACGCAGTATTTT,CASSQSSVGAATDTQYF
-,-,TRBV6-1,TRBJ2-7,TGTGCCAGCAGTGGGGAGGCCTCCTACGAGCAGTACTTC,CASSGEASYEQYF
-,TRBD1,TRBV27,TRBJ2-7,TGTGCCAGCAGTTCCCCGGGACAGGGTTACGAGCAGTACTTC,CASSSPGQGYEQYF
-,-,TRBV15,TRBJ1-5,TGTGCCACCAGCAGAGCGGAGTATCAGCCCCAGCATTTT,CATSRAEYQPQHF
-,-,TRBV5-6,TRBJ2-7,TGTGCCAGCAGCTTGGGGGGACCCTCCTACGAGCAGTACTTC,CASSLGGPSYEQYF
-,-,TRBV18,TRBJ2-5,TGTGCCAGCTCACCTCCTGGCGTTCAAGAGACCCAGTACTTC,CASSPPGVQETQYF
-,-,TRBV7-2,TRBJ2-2,TGTGCCAGCAGACTGGGGGGCCTAACCGGGGAGCTGTTTTTT,CASRLGGLTGELFF